The clone carrying this T cell receptor (beta chain) was detected many times. Its antigen is unidentified. This entry comes from a study of spatial heterogeneity in lung cancer. Study-wide background: Beta-chain sequences consistently outnumbered alpha-chain sequences in detection. The study's findings and limits: Blood carried ubiquitous expanded tumor TCRs more at resection than follow-up.

Germline V gene sequence: CDR1 LGHDT, CDR2 YNNKEL (reference sequence). The V and J ends lost 4 bases and 0 bases respectively, with 7 bases between them. The length of the CDR3 is 14 residues. TCR cDNA molecules each carried a unique molecular identifier. In TCRdb, the 5' RACE reads were re-called with MiXCR into one record per CDR3 protein. This table has 22,000 or so distinct CDR3 sequences, about 4.5% appearing once. Stated time point: sample taken at primary tumor resection. The sequenced material consisted of unsorted whole RNA from tumor, nontumor lung or frozen PBMC. There were some 70 donors, all of them untreated patients with early-stage non-small cell lung cancer.

This clonotype originated in a male donor with early-stage non-small cell lung cancer. Sequenced here: PBMCs, sampled at surgery. The rearrangement joins TRBV3-1 to TRBJ1-3, with unresolved D. CDR3 amino acids: CASSRAPSGNTIYF. For the CDR3, the DNA is TGTGCCAGCAGCCGGGCCCCCTCTGGAAACACCATATATTTT.